This note documents a single T cell receptor beta chain sequence. Its antigen has not been determined. One base away there is no much larger clone; base qualities are not given. The method behind the library was the immunoSEQ multiplex PCR assay. TCRdb stores this immuneACCESS table with in-frame sequences only. Part of the clones is absent; in the studies checked, under half of the shortfall reflects unresolved V genes, and no reason is known for the rest. In all, the sample holds approximately 30,000 clones, and 89% of those were seen once. The ten largest clones represent 5% to 6% of the sample. This specimen belongs to a study of T cell changes during pregnancy in multiple sclerosis (dated by TCRdb to the late 2010s). Concerning the study at large: Changes in the T cell repertoire over the course of pregnancy were examined in this study in women with multiple sclerosis.

This clonotype originated in a female donor with multiple sclerosis, enrolled in a pregnancy study. Here the sequenced sample was CD8+ T cells from peripheral blood mononuclear cells, taken in the first trimester of pregnancy.

The DNA sequence is given as TGTGCCAGCAACCGAAGAACAGGGTCTAATGAAAAACTGTTTTTT. This is translated as CASNRRTGSNEKLFF. The receptor chain draws on TRBV6-1 and TRBJ1-4; the D segment could be TRBD1, given 6 matching bases. The CDR3 contains 15 residues, cysteine and phenylalanine counted. The sequence is cut down to CDR3 DNA, 45 bases in frame from base 1. The germline V gene supplies CDR1 MNHNS and CDR2 SASEGT. The junction shows trimming of 7 bases on V and 3 bases on J, plus 15 bases between the germline ends.